A single T cell receptor beta chain is shown here with its context. The antigen is undetermined. The data are from a study of response to subunit inactivated influenza vaccine. Germline V gene lookup returns CDR1 SGHRS and CDR2 YFSETQ. The trim removed 4 bases at V and 5 bases at J, leaving 4 bases unmatched. The CDR3 length is 13 residues. Whole-study findings and limits: Every seasonal influenza vaccination brings in few new T cells, the authors suggested.

TCRdb analysed the RT-PCR reads with MiXCR anew, one entry per CDR3 protein. The sample includes under 850,000 distinct CDR3 sequences, about 18% of them seen just once. The rearrangement uses TRBV5-1 and TRBJ2-7, with 9 nucleotides matching TRBD1. This material consisted of PBMCs from blood, taken less than 6 days after vaccination. The origin of this receptor is a man aged 45 to 65 who received an inactivated influenza vaccine. CDR3 sequence reads: CASSRQGGHEQYF. The DNA for the CDR3 is TGCGCCAGCAGCCGACAGGGGGGACACGAGCAGTACTTC.